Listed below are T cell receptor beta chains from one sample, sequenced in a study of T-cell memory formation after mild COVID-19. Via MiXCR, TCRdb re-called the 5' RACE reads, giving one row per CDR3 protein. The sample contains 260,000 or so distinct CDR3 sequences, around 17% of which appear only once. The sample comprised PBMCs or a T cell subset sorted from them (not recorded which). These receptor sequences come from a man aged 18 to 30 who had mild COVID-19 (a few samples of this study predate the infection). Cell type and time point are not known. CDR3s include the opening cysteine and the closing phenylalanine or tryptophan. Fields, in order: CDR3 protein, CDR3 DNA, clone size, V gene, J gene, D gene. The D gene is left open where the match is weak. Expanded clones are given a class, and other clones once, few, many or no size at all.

CDR3 protein: CASSLGAPGGTEAFF
CDR3 DNA: TGTGCCAGCAGCTTGGGGGCGCCCGGTGGTACTGAAGCTTTCTTT
clone size: many
V gene: TRBV5-5
J gene: TRBJ1-1
D gene: -

CDR3 protein: CASSMISRDGSNQPQHF
CDR3 DNA: TGTGCCAGTAGTATGATCTCCAGGGACGGTAGCAATCAGCCCCAGCATTTT
clone size: few
V gene: TRBV19
J gene: TRBJ1-5
D gene: -

CDR3 protein: CASSVDGVSGELFF
CDR3 DNA: TGTGCCAGCAGCGTAGATGGCGTGTCCGGGGAGCTGTTTTTT
clone size: -
V gene: TRBV9
J gene: TRBJ2-2
D gene: -

CDR3 protein: CATSSWDGPYNEQFF
CDR3 DNA: TGTGCCACCAGCAGCTGGGATGGACCGTACAATGAGCAGTTCTTC
clone size: -
V gene: TRBV15
J gene: TRBJ2-1
D gene: -

CDR3 protein: CASSPGTSGGGNEQFF
CDR3 DNA: TGCGCCAGCAGCCCCGGGACTAGCGGGGGCGGTAATGAGCAGTTCTTC
clone size: many
V gene: TRBV5-1
J gene: TRBJ2-1
D gene: TRBD2

CDR3 protein: CASSQGTLGWRQLVQETQYF
CDR3 DNA: TGCGCCAGCAGCCAAGGGACCCTGGGCTGGCGGCAACTCGTTCAAGAGACCCAGTACTTC
clone size: few
V gene: TRBV4-1
J gene: TRBJ2-5
D gene: -

CDR3 protein: CSADVYGASYGYTF
CDR3 DNA: TGCAGTGCTGATGTTTACGGGGCCAGCTATGGCTACACCTTC
clone size: few
V gene: TRBV20-1
J gene: TRBJ1-2
D gene: -

CDR3 protein: CASSQNPAGRNEQFF
CDR3 DNA: TGCGCCAGCAGCCAAAACCCAGCGGGGAGGAATGAGCAGTTCTTC
clone size: few
V gene: TRBV4-1
J gene: TRBJ2-1
D gene: TRBD2

CDR3 protein: CASSQLAQSYNEQFF
CDR3 DNA: TGTGCCAGCAGCCAACTGGCCCAATCTTACAATGAGCAGTTCTTC
clone size: few
V gene: TRBV4-2
J gene: TRBJ2-1
D gene: -

CDR3 protein: CASSLGNYGYTF
CDR3 DNA: TGTGCCAGCAGTTTAGGGAACTATGGCTACACCTTC
clone size: many
V gene: TRBV12-3/TRBV12-4
J gene: TRBJ1-2
D gene: -

CDR3 protein: CASSLSGLEETQYF
CDR3 DNA: TGTGCCAGCAGTTTATCAGGACTAGAAGAGACCCAGTACTTC
clone size: -
V gene: TRBV27
J gene: TRBJ2-5
D gene: TRBD2

CDR3 protein: CASSFDDRAPYEQYF
CDR3 DNA: TGTGCCAGCAGCTTCGACGACAGGGCACCCTACGAGCAGTACTTC
clone size: -
V gene: TRBV7-2
J gene: TRBJ2-7
D gene: TRBD1

CDR3 protein: CASSRTGSPNYGYTF
CDR3 DNA: TGTGCCAGCAGTCGGACAGGTTCACCTAACTATGGCTACACCTTC
clone size: -
V gene: TRBV6-1
J gene: TRBJ1-2
D gene: TRBD1

CDR3 protein: CASSQTDYSYNEQFF
CDR3 DNA: TGTGCCAGCAGCCAAACGGACTATTCCTACAATGAGCAGTTCTTC
clone size: -
V gene: TRBV3-1
J gene: TRBJ2-1
D gene: -

CDR3 protein: CATSRDQLGSPNQPQHF
CDR3 DNA: TGTGCCACCAGCAGAGATCAGTTAGGGAGCCCCAATCAGCCCCAGCATTTT
clone size: many
V gene: TRBV15
J gene: TRBJ1-5
D gene: -

CDR3 protein: CSAPKDRGLFNYGYTF
CDR3 DNA: TGCAGTGCTCCGAAGGACAGGGGGCTGTTTAACTATGGCTACACCTTC
clone size: few
V gene: TRBV20-1
J gene: TRBJ1-2
D gene: TRBD1

CDR3 protein: CASSPGGGPAEAFF
CDR3 DNA: TGCGCCAGCAGCCCCGGCGGGGGGCCAGCTGAAGCTTTCTTT
clone size: few
V gene: TRBV4-1
J gene: TRBJ1-1
D gene: -

CDR3 protein: CAIRDRGETQYF
CDR3 DNA: TGTGCCATCAGGGACAGGGGTGAGACCCAGTACTTC
clone size: -
V gene: TRBV10-3
J gene: TRBJ2-5
D gene: TRBD1

CDR3 protein: CASSLAGTLRGTEAFF
CDR3 DNA: TGCGCCAGCAGCTTGGCCGGGACACTCAGAGGGACTGAAGCTTTCTTT
clone size: -
V gene: TRBV5-1
J gene: TRBJ1-1
D gene: -

CDR3 protein: CASSPAGRSGNTIYF
CDR3 DNA: TGTGCCAGCTCACCCGCAGGCCGCTCTGGAAACACCATATATTTT
clone size: few
V gene: TRBV18
J gene: TRBJ1-3
D gene: -

CDR3 protein: CASVILAGREAFF
CDR3 DNA: TGTGCCAGCGTCATTCTGGCGGGACGGGAAGCTTTCTTT
clone size: few
V gene: TRBV28
J gene: TRBJ1-1
D gene: -

CDR3 protein: CASSFSGLGSPLHF
CDR3 DNA: TGTGCCAGCAGTTTCTCCGGTTTGGGTTCACCCCTCCACTTT
clone size: many
V gene: TRBV12-3/TRBV12-4
J gene: TRBJ1-6
D gene: -

CDR3 protein: CASSQTGASGYTF
CDR3 DNA: TGTGCCAGCAGCCAAACGGGGGCAAGTGGCTACACCTTC
clone size: few
V gene: TRBV7-3
J gene: TRBJ1-2
D gene: -

CDR3 protein: CASSPWGGGNEQFF
CDR3 DNA: TGTGCCAGCAGCCCCTGGGGAGGTGGCAATGAGCAGTTCTTC
clone size: -
V gene: TRBV7-2
J gene: TRBJ2-1
D gene: -

CDR3 protein: CASLTTGATYEQYF
CDR3 DNA: TGTGCCAGCTTGACGACAGGGGCTACCTACGAGCAGTACTTC
clone size: -
V gene: TRBV6-1
J gene: TRBJ2-7
D gene: TRBD1

CDR3 protein: CASSEGGSYNEQFF
CDR3 DNA: TGTGCCAGCAGTGAGGGGGGGAGCTACAATGAGCAGTTCTTC
clone size: few
V gene: TRBV6-2/TRBV6-3
J gene: TRBJ2-1
D gene: -

CDR3 protein: CASSDPEAYGADTQYF
CDR3 DNA: TGTGCCAGCAGCGATCCCGAGGCCTACGGCGCAGATACGCAGTATTTT
clone size: few
V gene: TRBV4-2
J gene: TRBJ2-3
D gene: -

CDR3 protein: CASSLRWGDGTGELFF
CDR3 DNA: TGCGCCAGCAGCTTGAGATGGGGGGACGGCACCGGGGAGCTGTTTTTT
clone size: few
V gene: TRBV5-1
J gene: TRBJ2-2
D gene: -

CDR3 protein: CASALGLLGNEQFF
CDR3 DNA: TGTGCCAGCGCCCTTGGCCTCCTCGGCAATGAGCAGTTCTTC
clone size: -
V gene: TRBV9
J gene: TRBJ2-1
D gene: -

CDR3 protein: CASSPAGEIETQYF
CDR3 DNA: TGCGCCAGCAGCCCCGCAGGGGAGATAGAGACCCAGTACTTC
clone size: few
V gene: TRBV5-1
J gene: TRBJ2-5
D gene: -

CDR3 protein: CSVRRIAGSYGYTF
CDR3 DNA: TGCAGCGTCCGACGAATTGCAGGGTCCTATGGCTACACCTTC
clone size: many
V gene: TRBV29-1
J gene: TRBJ1-2
D gene: -

CDR3 protein: CASSPGGGLGNQPQHF
CDR3 DNA: TGCGCCAGCAGCCCTGGGGGGGGCTTGGGCAATCAGCCCCAGCATTTT
clone size: -
V gene: TRBV5-1
J gene: TRBJ1-5
D gene: -

CDR3 protein: CASSSGQGRPLGETQYF
CDR3 DNA: TGCGCCAGCAGCTCGGGACAGGGGAGACCACTAGGGGAGACCCAGTACTTC
clone size: few
V gene: TRBV5-1
J gene: TRBJ2-5
D gene: TRBD1

CDR3 protein: CASSLKWAANEQFF
CDR3 DNA: TGTGCCAGCAGTTTGAAGTGGGCGGCGAATGAGCAGTTCTTC
clone size: many
V gene: TRBV27
J gene: TRBJ2-1
D gene: -

CDR3 protein: CASSFGTVKTYTF
CDR3 DNA: TGTGCCAGCAGTTTTGGGACAGTAAAAACCTACACCTTC
clone size: -
V gene: TRBV12-3/TRBV12-4
J gene: TRBJ1-2
D gene: TRBD1

CDR3 protein: CASSEARDTQYF
CDR3 DNA: TGTGCCAGCAGTGAAGCCCGGGATACGCAGTATTTT
clone size: -
V gene: TRBV2
J gene: TRBJ2-3
D gene: -

CDR3 protein: CASRQGFITDTQYF
CDR3 DNA: TGTGCCAGTCGACAGGGATTCATCACAGATACGCAGTATTTT
clone size: many
V gene: TRBV6-6
J gene: TRBJ2-3
D gene: TRBD1

CDR3 protein: CASSYQGPYNSPLHF
CDR3 DNA: TGTGCCAGCAGCTACCAGGGTCCCTATAATTCACCCCTCCACTTT
clone size: -
V gene: TRBV7-2
J gene: TRBJ1-6
D gene: -

CDR3 protein: CASSQDTSWEQYF
CDR3 DNA: TGTGCCAGCAGCCAAGATACGAGTTGGGAGCAGTACTTC
clone size: -
V gene: TRBV3-1
J gene: TRBJ2-7
D gene: -

CDR3 protein: CASSQKTFAQGEGTEAFF
CDR3 DNA: TGCGCCAGCAGCCAGAAAACCTTTGCCCAAGGGGAGGGGACTGAAGCTTTCTTT
clone size: -
V gene: TRBV4-3
J gene: TRBJ1-1
D gene: -

CDR3 protein: CASSPAGTSQYF
CDR3 DNA: TGTGCCAGCAGCCCAGCAGGGACTAGCCAGTACTTC
clone size: few
V gene: TRBV7-2
J gene: TRBJ2-5
D gene: TRBD2

CDR3 protein: CASTTPGGSADTQYF
CDR3 DNA: TGTGCCAGCACGACGCCCGGCGGGTCCGCCGATACGCAGTATTTT
clone size: many
V gene: TRBV5-4
J gene: TRBJ2-3
D gene: -

CDR3 protein: CASSGTGKAYNEQFF
CDR3 DNA: TGTGCCAGCAGTGGGACAGGGAAGGCCTACAATGAGCAGTTCTTC
clone size: -
V gene: TRBV6-1
J gene: TRBJ2-1
D gene: TRBD1

CDR3 protein: CASSYSLNSRDRGYEQYF
CDR3 DNA: TGTGCCAGCAGTTACTCGCTTAACTCCCGGGACAGGGGCTACGAGCAGTACTTC
clone size: few
V gene: TRBV6-5
J gene: TRBJ2-7
D gene: TRBD1

CDR3 protein: CATSTRQGTEKLFF
CDR3 DNA: TGTGCCACCAGCACTCGACAGGGTACTGAAAAACTGTTTTTT
clone size: -
V gene: TRBV15
J gene: TRBJ1-4
D gene: TRBD1

CDR3 protein: CASSGVDNEQFF
CDR3 DNA: TGTGCTAGCAGTGGGGTGGACAATGAGCAGTTCTTC
clone size: -
V gene: TRBV7-7
J gene: TRBJ2-1
D gene: -

CDR3 protein: CSVGPDRAQAFF
CDR3 DNA: TGCAGCGTCGGCCCGGACAGGGCGCAGGCTTTCTTT
clone size: -
V gene: TRBV29-1
J gene: TRBJ1-1
D gene: TRBD1

CDR3 protein: CSVRGGDSPLHF
CDR3 DNA: TGCAGTGTCAGGGGCGGGGACTCACCCCTCCACTTT
clone size: few
V gene: TRBV20-1
J gene: TRBJ1-6
D gene: -

CDR3 protein: CASSLTGGTGELFF
CDR3 DNA: TGTGCCAGCAGCTTAACCGGCGGCACCGGGGAGCTGTTTTTT
clone size: few
V gene: TRBV7-3
J gene: TRBJ2-2
D gene: -

CDR3 protein: CASSLPDRAGTEAFF
CDR3 DNA: TGCGCCAGCAGCTTGCCGGACCGCGCGGGGACTGAAGCTTTCTTT
clone size: -
V gene: TRBV5-1
J gene: TRBJ1-1
D gene: -

CDR3 protein: CASSTNRDYTDTQYF
CDR3 DNA: TGTGCCAGCAGTACAAACCGGGACTACACAGATACGCAGTATTTT
clone size: -
V gene: TRBV12-3/TRBV12-4
J gene: TRBJ2-3
D gene: TRBD2

CDR3 protein: CAWRVGAVEKLFF
CDR3 DNA: TGTGCCTGGAGGGTTGGTGCTGTTGAAAAACTGTTTTTT
clone size: -
V gene: TRBV30
J gene: TRBJ1-4
D gene: -